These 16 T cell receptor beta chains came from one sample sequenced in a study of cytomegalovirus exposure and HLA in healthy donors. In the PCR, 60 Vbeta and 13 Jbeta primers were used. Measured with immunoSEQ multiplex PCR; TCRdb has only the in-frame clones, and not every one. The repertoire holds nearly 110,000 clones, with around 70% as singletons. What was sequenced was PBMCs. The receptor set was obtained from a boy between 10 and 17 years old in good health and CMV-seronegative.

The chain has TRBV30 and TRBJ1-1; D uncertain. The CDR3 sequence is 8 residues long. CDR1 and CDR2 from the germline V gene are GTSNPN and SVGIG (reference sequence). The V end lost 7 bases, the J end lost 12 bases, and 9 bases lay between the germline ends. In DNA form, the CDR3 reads TGTGCCTTGTACGAGTCTTTCTTT. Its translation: CALYESFF.

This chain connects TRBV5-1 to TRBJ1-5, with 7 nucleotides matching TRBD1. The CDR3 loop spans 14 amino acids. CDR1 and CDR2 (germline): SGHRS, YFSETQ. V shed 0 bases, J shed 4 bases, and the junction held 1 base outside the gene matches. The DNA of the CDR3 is TGCGCCAGCAGCTTGGGGACAGGTAATCAGCCCCAGCATTTT. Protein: CASSLGTGNQPQHF.

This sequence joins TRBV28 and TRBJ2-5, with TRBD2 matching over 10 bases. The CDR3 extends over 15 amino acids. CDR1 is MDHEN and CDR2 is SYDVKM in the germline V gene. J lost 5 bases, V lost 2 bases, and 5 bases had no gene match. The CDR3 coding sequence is TGTGCCAGCAGTTTAGACACTAGCGGGATCGAGACCCAGTACTTC. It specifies CASSLDTSGIETQYF.

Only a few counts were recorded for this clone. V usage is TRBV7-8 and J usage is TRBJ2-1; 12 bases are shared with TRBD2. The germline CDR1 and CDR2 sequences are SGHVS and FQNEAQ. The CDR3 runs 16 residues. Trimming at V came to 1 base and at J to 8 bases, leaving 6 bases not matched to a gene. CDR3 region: CASSLGLAGGLYEQFF. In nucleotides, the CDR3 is TGTGCCAGCAGCTTAGGGCTAGCGGGGGGGCTCTATGAGCAGTTCTTC.

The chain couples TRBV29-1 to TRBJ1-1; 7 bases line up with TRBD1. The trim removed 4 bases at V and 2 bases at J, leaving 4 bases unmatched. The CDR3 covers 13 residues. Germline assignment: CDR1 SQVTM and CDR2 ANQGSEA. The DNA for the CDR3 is TGCAGCGTTGGCCAAGGGGGCAACACTGAAGCTTTCTTT. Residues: CSVGQGGNTEAFF.

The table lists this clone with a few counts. CDR3 sequence reads: CASREGDRGVYEQYF. The CDR3 DNA sequence: TGTGCCAGCAGGGAAGGAGACAGGGGAGTCTACGAGCAGTACTTC. The chain combines TRBV6-6 with TRBJ2-7, with 8 bases matching TRBD1. Trimming took 6 bases from V and 3 from J; bases not matched to a gene: 10. Germline V gene lookup returns CDR1 MNHNY and CDR2 SVGAGI (reference sequence). This CDR3 has 15 amino acids.

The CDR3 sequence: CASSYGAGLNYEQYF. The CDR3 DNA sequence: TGTGCCAGCAGTTACGGGGCAGGCCTAAACTACGAGCAGTACTTC. This chain links TRBV6-5 with TRBJ2-7, with D perhaps TRBD1 (5 bases). CDR1 and CDR2 (germline): MNHEY, SVGAGI. CDR3 length equals 15 residues. Trimming took 2 bases from V and 3 from J, leaving 14 bases between them.

In DNA form, the CDR3 reads TGTGCCAGCAGCTTGCTTAGGGGATTCACAGATACGCAGTATTTT. Its protein is CASSLLRGFTDTQYF. This chain joins TRBV5-5 and TRBJ2-3, with D possibly matching TRBD1 (5 bases). V lost 1 base to trimming and J lost 2 bases, with 11 bases between them. CDR1 and CDR2 from the germline V gene are SGHKS and YYEKEE (reference sequence). CDR3 length equals 15 residues.

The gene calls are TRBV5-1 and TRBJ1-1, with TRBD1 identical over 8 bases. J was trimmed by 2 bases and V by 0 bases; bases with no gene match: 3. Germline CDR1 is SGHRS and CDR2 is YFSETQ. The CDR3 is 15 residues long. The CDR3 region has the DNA TGCGCCAGCAGCTTGGCAGGGGGCCAAAACACTGAAGCTTTCTTT. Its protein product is CASSLAGGQNTEAFF.

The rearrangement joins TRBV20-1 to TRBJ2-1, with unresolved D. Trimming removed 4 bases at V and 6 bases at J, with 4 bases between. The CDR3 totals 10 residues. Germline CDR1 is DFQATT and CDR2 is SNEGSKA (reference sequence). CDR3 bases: TGCAGTGCTACAGGCAATGAGCAGTTCTTC. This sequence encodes CSATGNEQFF.

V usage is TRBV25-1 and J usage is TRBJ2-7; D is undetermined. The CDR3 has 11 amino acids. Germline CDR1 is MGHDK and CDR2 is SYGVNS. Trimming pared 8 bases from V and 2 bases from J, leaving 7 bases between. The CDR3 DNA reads TGTGCCAGCGGCCCCGCCTACGAGCAGTACTTC. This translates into CASGPAYEQYF.

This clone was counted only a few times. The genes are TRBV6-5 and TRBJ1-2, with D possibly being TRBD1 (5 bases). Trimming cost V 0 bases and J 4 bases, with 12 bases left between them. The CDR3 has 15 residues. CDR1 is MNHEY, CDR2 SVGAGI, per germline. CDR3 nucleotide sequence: TGTGCCAGCAGTTACTCGGGGGGATTGGGCTATGGCTACACCTTC. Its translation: CASSYSGGLGYGYTF.

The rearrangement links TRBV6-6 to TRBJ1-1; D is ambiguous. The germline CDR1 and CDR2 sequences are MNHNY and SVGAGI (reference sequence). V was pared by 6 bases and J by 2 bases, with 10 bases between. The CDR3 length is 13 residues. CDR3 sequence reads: CASSLPRNTEAFF. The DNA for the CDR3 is TGTGCCAGCAGCCTCCCGAGAAACACTGAAGCTTTCTTT.

CDR3 region: CASSKQGLAFEQYF. The CDR3 bases are TGTGCCAGTAGCAAACAGGGACTAGCTTTCGAGCAGTACTTC. The chain is built from TRBV19 and TRBJ2-7, with TRBD2 identical over 9 bases. Looked up from germline, CDR1 is LNHDA and CDR2 is SQIVND (reference sequence). The CDR3 runs 14 residues. J lost 6 bases, V lost 6 bases, and 9 bases had no gene match.

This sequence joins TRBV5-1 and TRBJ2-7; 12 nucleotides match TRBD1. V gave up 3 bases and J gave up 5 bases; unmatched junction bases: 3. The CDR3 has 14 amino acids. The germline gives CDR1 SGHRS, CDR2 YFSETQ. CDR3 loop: CASSWGTGGDEQYF. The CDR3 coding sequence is TGCGCCAGCAGCTGGGGGACAGGGGGCGACGAGCAGTACTTC.

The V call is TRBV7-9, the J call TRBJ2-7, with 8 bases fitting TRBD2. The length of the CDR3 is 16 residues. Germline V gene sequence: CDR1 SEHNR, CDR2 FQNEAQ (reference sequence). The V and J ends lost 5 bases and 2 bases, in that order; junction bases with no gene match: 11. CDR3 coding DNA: TGTGCCAGCAGCCACGTAGCGGGACGACTAACCTACGAGCAGTACTTC. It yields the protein CASSHVAGRLTYEQYF.